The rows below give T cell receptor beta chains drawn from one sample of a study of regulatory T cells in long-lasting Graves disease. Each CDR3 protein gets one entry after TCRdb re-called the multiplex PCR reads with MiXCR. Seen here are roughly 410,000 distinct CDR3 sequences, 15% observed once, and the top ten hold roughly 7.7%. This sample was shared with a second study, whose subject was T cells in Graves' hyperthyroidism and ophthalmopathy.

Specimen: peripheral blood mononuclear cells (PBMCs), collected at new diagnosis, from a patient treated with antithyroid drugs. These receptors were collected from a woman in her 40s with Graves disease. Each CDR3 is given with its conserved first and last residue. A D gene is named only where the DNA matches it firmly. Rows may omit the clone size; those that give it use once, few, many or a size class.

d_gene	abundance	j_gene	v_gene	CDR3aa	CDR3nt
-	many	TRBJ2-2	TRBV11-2	CASSPRQISTNTGELFF	TGTGCCAGCAGCCCCCGACAGATAAGCACGAACACCGGGGAGCTGTTTTTT
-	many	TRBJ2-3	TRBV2	CASSENAGWTDTQYF	TGTGCCAGCAGTGAAAACGCAGGGTGGACAGATACGCAGTATTTT
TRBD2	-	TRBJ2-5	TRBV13	CASSLGRAGGDQETQYF	TGTGCCAGCAGCTTAGGGCGGGCGGGAGGTGACCAAGAGACCCAGTACTTC
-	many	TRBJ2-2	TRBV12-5	CASLRQGGTGELFF	TGTGCTAGTTTGAGGCAGGGTGGTACCGGGGAGCTGTTTTTT
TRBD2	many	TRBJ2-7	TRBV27	CASSFRLAGYEQYF	TGTGCCAGCAGTTTCCGACTAGCGGGATACGAGCAGTACTTC
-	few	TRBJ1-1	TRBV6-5	CASSYSTQGGTEAFF	TGTGCCAGCAGTTACTCGACACAGGGAGGAACTGAAGCTTTCTTT
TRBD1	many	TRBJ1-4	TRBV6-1	CASRGDSFSPNEKLFF	TGTGCCAGCAGGGGGGACAGCTTTTCCCCAAATGAAAAACTGTTTTTT
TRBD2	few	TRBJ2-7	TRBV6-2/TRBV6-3	CASSGLAGGFYEQYF	TGTGCCAGCAGCGGTTTGGCGGGAGGGTTTTACGAGCAGTACTTC
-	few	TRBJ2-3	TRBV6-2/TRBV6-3	CASSYSTQGTQYF	TGTGCCAGCAGTTACTCGACTCAGGGTACGCAGTATTTT
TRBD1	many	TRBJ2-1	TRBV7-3	CASSLTGTGYNEQFF	TGTGCCAGCAGCTTAACCGGGACAGGGTACAATGAGCAGTTCTTC
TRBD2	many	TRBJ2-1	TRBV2	CASSFGGGEQFF	TGTGCCAGCAGCTTCGGGGGGGGTGAGCAGTTCTTC
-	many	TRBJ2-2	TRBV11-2	CASSLEPSGTGELFF	TGTGCCAGCAGCTTAGAACCCTCGGGCACCGGGGAGCTGTTTTTT
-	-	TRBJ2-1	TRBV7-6	CASSLRPDTYNEQFF	TGTGCCAGCAGCTTAAGGCCGGACACCTACAATGAGCAGTTCTTC
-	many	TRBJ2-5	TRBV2	CASSEVSLYQETQYF	TGTGCCAGCAGTGAAGTCTCTCTGTACCAAGAGACCCAGTACTTC
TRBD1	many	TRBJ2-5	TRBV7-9	CASSLGSTPTGPSGPQYF	TGTGCCAGCAGCTTGGGATCAACTCCGACAGGGCCCTCAGGGCCCCAGTACTTC
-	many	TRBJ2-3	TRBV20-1	CSGLVAGTDTQYF	TGCAGTGGGTTGGTAGCGGGCACAGATACGCAGTATTTT
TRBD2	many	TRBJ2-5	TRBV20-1	CSAKGSRGSTKETQYF	TGCAGTGCTAAGGGGTCTCGCGGGAGCACGAAAGAGACCCAGTACTTC
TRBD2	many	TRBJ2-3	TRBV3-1	CASSQQLAGYTDTQYF	TGTGCCAGCAGCCAGCAACTAGCGGGATACACAGATACGCAGTATTTT
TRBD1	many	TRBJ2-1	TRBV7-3	CASSPSGTGNEQFF	TGTGCCAGCAGCCCATCCGGGACAGGAAATGAGCAGTTCTTC
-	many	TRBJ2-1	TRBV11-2	CASSLMRTSLDNEQFF	TGTGCCAGCAGCTTAATGCGTACTAGCCTAGACAATGAGCAGTTCTTC
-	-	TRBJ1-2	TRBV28	CASSFDSTNYGYTF	TGTGCCAGCAGTTTCGACAGTACAAACTATGGCTACACCTTC
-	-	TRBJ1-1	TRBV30	CAWSPGTGAFF	TGTGCCTGGAGTCCCGGAACAGGGGCTTTCTTT
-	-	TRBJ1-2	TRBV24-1	CATSDSGASGYTF	TGTGCCACCAGTGATTCTGGGGCTAGCGGCTACACCTTC
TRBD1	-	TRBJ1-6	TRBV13	CASSIERDSNSPLHF	TGTGCCAGCAGCATAGAGCGGGACAGCAATTCACCCCTCCACTTT
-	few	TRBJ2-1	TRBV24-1	CATKSSNEQFF	TGTGCCACCAAGTCCAGTAATGAGCAGTTCTTC
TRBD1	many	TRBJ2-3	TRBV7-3	CASSLTGARGADTQYF	TGTGCCAGCAGCCTTACAGGGGCCAGAGGGGCGGATACGCAGTATTTT
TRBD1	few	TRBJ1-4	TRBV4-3	CASSQESGTAVNEKLFF	TGCGCCAGCAGCCAAGAGTCCGGGACAGCGGTTAATGAAAAACTGTTTTTT
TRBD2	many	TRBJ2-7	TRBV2	CASEKEAGTRGYEQYF	TGTGCCAGCGAAAAGGAGGCCGGGACTAGAGGATACGAGCAGTACTTC
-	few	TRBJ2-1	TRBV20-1	CSASRGGSYNEQFF	TGCAGTGCTAGTCGGGGTGGCTCCTACAATGAGCAGTTCTTC
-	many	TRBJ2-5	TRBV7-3	CASSLSRTEETQYF	TGTGCCAGCAGCTTAAGTCGGACAGAAGAGACCCAGTACTTC
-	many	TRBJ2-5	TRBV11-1	CASNLDPRSETQYF	TGTGCCAGCAACCTCGACCCACGGTCAGAGACCCAGTACTTC
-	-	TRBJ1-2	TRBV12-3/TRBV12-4	CASSPSGAWGYTF	TGTGCCAGCAGTCCCTCAGGGGCGTGGGGCTACACCTTC
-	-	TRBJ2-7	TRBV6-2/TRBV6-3	CASSDNRDHEQYF	TGTGCCAGCAGTGACAACAGGGACCACGAGCAGTACTTC
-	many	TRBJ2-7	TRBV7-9	CASSLDLQGTYEQYF	TGTGCCAGCAGCTTAGACCTACAGGGAACCTACGAGCAGTACTTC
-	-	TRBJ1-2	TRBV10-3	CAINHRANYGYTF	TGTGCCATCAACCACAGGGCCAACTATGGCTACACCTTC
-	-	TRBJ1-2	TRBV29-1	CSVLYYGYTF	TGCAGCGTTCTGTACTATGGCTACACCTTC
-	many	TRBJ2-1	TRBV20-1	CSATQGTYNEQFF	TGCAGTGCTACCCAGGGTACCTACAATGAGCAGTTCTTC
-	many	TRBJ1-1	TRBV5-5	CASSFGGSLNTEAFF	TGTGCCAGCAGCTTCGGGGGCAGTTTGAACACTGAAGCTTTCTTT
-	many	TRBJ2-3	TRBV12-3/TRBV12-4	CASSLGGSPTTDTQYF	TGTGCCAGCAGTTTAGGTGGGAGCCCTACCACAGATACGCAGTATTTT
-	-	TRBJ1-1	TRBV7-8	CASSLIQTEAFF	TGTGCCAGCAGCTTAATACAGACTGAAGCTTTCTTT
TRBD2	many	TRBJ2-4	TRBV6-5	CASSYLDPTSGSIAKNIQYF	TGTGCCAGCAGTTACCTTGACCCGACTAGCGGATCTATAGCCAAAAACATTCAGTACTTC
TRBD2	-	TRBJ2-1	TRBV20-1	CSARDPLTSGRAGEQFF	TGCAGTGCTAGAGATCCCTTGACTAGCGGGAGGGCCGGTGAGCAGTTCTTC
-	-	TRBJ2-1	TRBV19	CASSIVLGGMDNEQFF	TGTGCCAGTAGTATAGTTTTGGGGGGTATGGACAATGAGCAGTTCTTC
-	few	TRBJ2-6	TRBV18	CASSPFGRDISSGANVLTF	TGTGCCAGCTCACCGTTCGGCAGGGATATTAGCTCTGGGGCCAACGTCCTGACTTTC
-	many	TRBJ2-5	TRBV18	CASSPGTQETQYF	TGTGCCAGCTCACCCGGGACACAGGAGACCCAGTACTTC
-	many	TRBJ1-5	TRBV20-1	CSGAQGNQPQHF	TGCAGTGGCGCGCAGGGCAATCAGCCCCAGCATTTT
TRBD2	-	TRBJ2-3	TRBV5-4	CASSLVAGAADTQYF	TGTGCCAGCAGCTTGGTAGCGGGAGCCGCAGATACGCAGTATTTT
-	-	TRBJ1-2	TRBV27	CASSGTWPGGYTF	TGTGCCAGCAGTGGAACATGGCCCGGCGGCTACACCTTC
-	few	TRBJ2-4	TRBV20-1	CSARDLDGLAKNIQYF	TGCAGTGCTAGAGACTTGGACGGACTAGCCAAAAACATTCAGTACTTC
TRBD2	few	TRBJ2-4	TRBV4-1	CASSQSMSAGGRNIQYF	TGCGCCAGCAGCCAAAGTATGTCAGCGGGAGGAAGAAACATTCAGTACTTC
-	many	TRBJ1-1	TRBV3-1	CASSGAPNTEAFF	TGTGCCAGCAGCGGCGCCCCGAACACTGAAGCTTTCTTT
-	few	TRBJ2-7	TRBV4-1	CASSQDSGAPYEQYF	TGCGCCAGCAGCCAAGACTCAGGGGCCCCCTACGAGCAGTACTTC
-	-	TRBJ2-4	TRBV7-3	CARGESSIQYF	TGTGCCAGAGGAGAGAGTTCCATTCAGTACTTC
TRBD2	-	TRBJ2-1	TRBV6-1	CATLKREGVDEQFF	TGTGCCACCCTAAAGCGGGAGGGCGTTGATGAGCAGTTCTTC
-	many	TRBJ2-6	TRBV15	CATSSRLDSGANVLTF	TGTGCCACCAGCAGCCGACTAGACTCTGGGGCCAACGTCCTGACTTTC